This is a list of T cell receptor beta chains from one sample in a study of cytomegalovirus exposure and HLA in healthy donors. Produced via immunoSEQ multiplex PCR; TCRdb's table is partial and in-frame only. There are around 38,000 clones in the sample; around three fifths occur only once, and more than 15% lies in the top ten. Sequences were obtained from PBMCs. The receptors originated from a man aged 50 to 59 in good health and CMV-seropositive. CDR3s include the opening cysteine and the closing phenylalanine or tryptophan. D genes are given only for firm matches. Clone size is shown for a subset of rows, as once, few, many or a class of expanded clone.

TRBV9,-,TRBJ2-7,-,CASSVEGRAYEQYF,TGTGCCAGCAGCGTAGAAGGCAGGGCTTACGAGCAGTACTTC
TRBV9,TRBD1,TRBJ1-5,-,CASSVTGGGQPQHF,TGTGCCAGCAGCGTAACAGGGGGCGGGCAGCCCCAGCATTTT
TRBV7-6,TRBD2,TRBJ2-5,once,CASSLAGGGAQETQYF,TGTGCCAGCAGCCTAGCGGGCGGGGGGGCCCAAGAGACCCAGTACTTC
TRBV7-3,-,TRBJ2-5,-,CASSSFGGETQYF,TGTGCCAGCAGCTCCTTTGGGGGGGAGACCCAGTACTTC
TRBV19,-,TRBJ1-2,-,CASRSDRTNYGYTF,TGTGCCAGTAGGTCGGACAGAACTAACTATGGCTACACCTTC
TRBV7-2,TRBD2,TRBJ2-5,-,CASSLALTSGGGPYF,TGTGCCAGCAGCTTAGCGCTGACTAGCGGGGGCGGGCCATACTTC
TRBV6-1,-,TRBJ1-3,-,CASSELANSGNTIYF,TGTGCCAGCAGTGAACTAGCCAACTCTGGAAACACCATATATTTT
TRBV5-4,TRBD1,TRBJ1-2,few,CASSGGGFAFSYTF,TGTGCCAGCAGCGGAGGGGGCTTCGCTTTTAGCTACACCTTC
TRBV6-5,TRBD1,TRBJ2-7,once,CASSYGRTGVHEQYF,TGTGCCAGCAGTTACGGGAGGACAGGGGTGCACGAGCAGTACTTC
TRBV13,-,TRBJ1-6,-,CASSYTGRKGSYNSPLHF,TGTGCCAGCAGCTACACAGGACGAAAGGGTTCCTATAATTCACCCCTCCACTTT
TRBV30,TRBD2,TRBJ2-1,once,CAWSAGLAGLVEQFF,TGTGCCTGGAGTGCCGGACTAGCGGGGTTAGTTGAGCAGTTCTTC
TRBV27,TRBD2,TRBJ2-7,once,CASSPYSGAAGQYF,TGTGCCAGCTCACCCTATAGCGGGGCCGCTGGGCAGTACTTC
TRBV7-2,-,TRBJ2-1,-,CASSLPRGAGNEQFF,TGTGCCAGCAGCTTACCCCGGGGGGCAGGGAATGAGCAGTTCTTC
TRBV6-5,TRBD1,TRBJ1-4,medium-sized,CASSRGTGGFEKLFF,TGTGCCAGCAGCCGCGGGACAGGGGGCTTTGAAAAACTGTTTTTT
TRBV6-1,TRBD1,TRBJ1-5,few,CASSEVSQGYQPQHF,TGTGCCAGCAGTGAGGTCTCACAGGGGTATCAGCCCCAGCATTTT
TRBV30,TRBD1,TRBJ2-7,few,CAWSGTGVPYF,TGTGCCTGGAGCGGAACAGGGGTTCCGTACTTC
TRBV30,-,TRBJ2-1,-,CAWSVGLYNEQFF,TGTGCCTGGAGTGTTGGACTCTACAATGAGCAGTTCTTC
TRBV4-3,-,TRBJ1-1,-,CASSQDRPPGGGTEAFF,TGCGCCAGCAGCCAAGATCGCCCTCCGGGAGGCGGCACTGAAGCTTTCTTT
TRBV6-5,-,TRBJ1-1,few,CASSYGRENTEAFF,TGTGCCAGCAGTTACGGCAGGGAGAACACTGAAGCTTTCTTT
TRBV9,-,TRBJ1-1,once,CASSVEGRAEAFF,TGTGCCAGCAGCGTAGAAGGGAGAGCTGAAGCTTTCTTT
TRBV5-1,TRBD1,TRBJ1-2,-,CASSFTGVQYNYGYTF,TGCGCCAGCAGCTTTACAGGGGTGCAATATAACTATGGCTACACCTTC
TRBV28,-,TRBJ1-1,few,CASASGQGFSAFF,TGTGCCAGCGCATCGGGGCAGGGGTTCTCAGCTTTCTTT
TRBV6-1,-,TRBJ2-5,once,CASSRGQTQETQYF,TGTGCCAGCAGCAGGGGCCAGACTCAAGAGACCCAGTACTTC
TRBV6-1,-,TRBJ2-7,-,CASSASTYEQYF,TGTGCCAGCAGTGCCTCCACTTACGAGCAGTACTTC
TRBV11-3,-,TRBJ2-3,once,CASSLASLSDTQYF,TGTGCCAGCAGCTTAGCGAGTCTCTCAGATACGCAGTATTTT
TRBV25-1,-,TRBJ2-7,-,CASSEEGGAPSYEQYF,TGTGCCAGCAGTGAAGAGGGGGGGGCCCCCTCCTACGAGCAGTACTTC
TRBV15,-,TRBJ1-2,-,CATSSERNYGYTF,TGTGCCACCAGCAGCGAGAGAAACTATGGCTACACCTTC
TRBV4-2,-,TRBJ2-2,-,CASSQDGGAVTGELFF,TGTGCCAGCAGCCAAGATGGGGGGGCGGTCACCGGGGAGCTGTTTTTT
TRBV7-7,TRBD1,TRBJ2-7,-,CASSSGTGNSYEQYF,TGTGCCAGCAGCTCCGGGACAGGGAACTCCTACGAGCAGTACTTC
TRBV29-1,-,TRBJ1-2,-,CSVDEPGSRRYTF,TGCAGCGTTGATGAGCCGGGGAGTAGGCGCTACACCTTC
TRBV5-4,TRBD1,TRBJ2-7,few,CASREETGNEQYF,TGTGCCAGCAGAGAGGAGACAGGGAACGAGCAGTACTTC
TRBV11-2,TRBD2,TRBJ2-3,-,CASSRKSMGRGGTDTQYF,TGTGCCAGCAGCCGGAAGTCGATGGGGCGGGGGGGCACAGATACGCAGTATTTT
TRBV28,-,TRBJ2-1,-,CASNTGSGEQFF,TGTGCCAGCAACACCGGGAGCGGTGAGCAGTTCTTC
TRBV30,-,TRBJ2-7,-,CAWSSLDRPIGYEQYF,TGTGCCTGGAGCTCGCTCGACAGGCCGATAGGCTACGAGCAGTACTTC
TRBV4-1,-,TRBJ1-2,-,CASSQVAGGRNYGYTF,TGCGCCAGCAGCCAAGTCGCAGGAGGCAGGAACTATGGCTACACCTTC
TRBV11-2,TRBD1,TRBJ2-1,-,CASSPDREANEQFF,TGTGCCAGCAGCCCGGACAGGGAGGCCAATGAGCAGTTCTTC
TRBV11-2,-,TRBJ1-2,-,CASSPDNVGYTF,TGTGCCAGCAGCCCAGACAATGTCGGCTACACCTTC
TRBV29-1,TRBD1,TRBJ1-4,few,CSVEGQGDEKLFF,TGCAGCGTTGAAGGACAGGGGGATGAAAAACTGTTTTTT
TRBV30,TRBD1,TRBJ1-2,few,CAWSATRQGPRNGYTF,TGTGCCTGGAGTGCAACGCGACAGGGGCCTAGGAATGGCTACACCTTC
TRBV5-1,-,TRBJ2-3,-,CASSLQVAADTQYF,TGCGCCAGCAGCCTACAGGTGGCGGCAGATACGCAGTATTTT
TRBV2,TRBD1,TRBJ1-1,few,CASSPVQGIYTEAFF,TGTGCCAGCAGCCCAGTACAGGGGATTTACACTGAAGCTTTCTTT
TRBV6-1,-,TRBJ1-4,-,CASSEAAGATPREKLFF,TGTGCCAGCAGTGAAGCGGCAGGGGCGACACCCCGTGAAAAACTGTTTTTT
TRBV5-6,-,TRBJ2-3,-,CASSPGADTQYF,TGTGCCAGCAGCCCAGGGGCGGATACGCAGTATTTT
TRBV30,-,TRBJ2-5,-,CAWSVKGTLQETQYF,TGTGCCTGGAGTGTTAAGGGGACTCTCCAAGAGACCCAGTACTTC
TRBV5-1,TRBD1,TRBJ2-7,-,CASRTPTGTEQYF,TGCGCCAGCCGAACCCCGACAGGGACCGAGCAGTACTTC
TRBV9,TRBD2,TRBJ2-5,-,CASSDLSGEETQYF,TGTGCCAGCAGCGATCTTAGCGGGGAGGAGACCCAGTACTTC